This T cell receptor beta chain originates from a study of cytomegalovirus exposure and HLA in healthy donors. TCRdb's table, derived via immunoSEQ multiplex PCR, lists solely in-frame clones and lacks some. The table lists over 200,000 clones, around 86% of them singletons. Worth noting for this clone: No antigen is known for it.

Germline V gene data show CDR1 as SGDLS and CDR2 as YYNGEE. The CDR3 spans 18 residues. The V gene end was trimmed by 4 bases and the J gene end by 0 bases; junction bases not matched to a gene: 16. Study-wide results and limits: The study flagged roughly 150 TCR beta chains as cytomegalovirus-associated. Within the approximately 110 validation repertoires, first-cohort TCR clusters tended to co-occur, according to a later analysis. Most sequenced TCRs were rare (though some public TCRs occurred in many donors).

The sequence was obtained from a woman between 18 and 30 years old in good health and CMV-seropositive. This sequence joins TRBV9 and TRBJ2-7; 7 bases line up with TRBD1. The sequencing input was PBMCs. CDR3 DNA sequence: TGTGCCAGCAGCCCAATTGACAGGGTTTCCGTACGCTCCTACGAGCAGTACTTC. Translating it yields CASSPIDRVSVRSYEQYF.